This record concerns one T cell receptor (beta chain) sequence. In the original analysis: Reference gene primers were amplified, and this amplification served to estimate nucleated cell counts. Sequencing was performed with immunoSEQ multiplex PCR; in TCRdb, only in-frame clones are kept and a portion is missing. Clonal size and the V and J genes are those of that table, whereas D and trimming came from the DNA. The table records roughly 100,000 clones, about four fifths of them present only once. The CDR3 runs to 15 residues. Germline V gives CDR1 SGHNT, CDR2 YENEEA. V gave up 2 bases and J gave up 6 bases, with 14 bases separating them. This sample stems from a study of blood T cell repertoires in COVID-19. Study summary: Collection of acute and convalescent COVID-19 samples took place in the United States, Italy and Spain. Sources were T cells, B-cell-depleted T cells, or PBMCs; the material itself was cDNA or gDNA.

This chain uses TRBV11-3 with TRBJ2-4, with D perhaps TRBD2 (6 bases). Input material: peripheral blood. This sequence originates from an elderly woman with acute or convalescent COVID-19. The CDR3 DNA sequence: TGTGCCAGCAGCTTAAGGCGGGATGATAGAAACATTCAGTACTTC. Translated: CASSLRRDDRNIQYF.